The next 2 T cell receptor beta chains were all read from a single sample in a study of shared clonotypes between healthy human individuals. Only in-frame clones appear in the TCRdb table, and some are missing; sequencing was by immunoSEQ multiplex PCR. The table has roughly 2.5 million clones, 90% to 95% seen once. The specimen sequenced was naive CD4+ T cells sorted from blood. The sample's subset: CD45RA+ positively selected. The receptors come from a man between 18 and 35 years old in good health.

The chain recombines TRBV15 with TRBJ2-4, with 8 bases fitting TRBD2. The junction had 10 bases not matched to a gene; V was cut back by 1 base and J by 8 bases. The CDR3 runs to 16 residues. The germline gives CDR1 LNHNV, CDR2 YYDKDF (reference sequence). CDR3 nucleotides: TGTGCCACCAGCAGAGGAATTGCGGGGGGCTCTGACATTCAGTACTTC. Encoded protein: CATSRGIAGGSDIQYF.

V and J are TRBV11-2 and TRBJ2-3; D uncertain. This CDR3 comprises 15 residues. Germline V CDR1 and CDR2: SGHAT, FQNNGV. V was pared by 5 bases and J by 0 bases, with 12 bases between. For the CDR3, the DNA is TGTGCCAGCAGCCCATCAGGAGCTAGCACAGATACGCAGTATTTT. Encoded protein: CASSPSGASTDTQYF.